The rows below give T cell receptor beta chains drawn from one sample of a study of tumour-infiltrating T cells in Burkitt lymphoma. Repertoires were generated with immunoSEQ multiplex PCR, while TCRdb's copy carries only in-frame clones and drops some. The profile shows 11,000 to 15,000 clones, roughly 74% of them singletons. Material: tumor tissue. These receptors all come from a human donor with diffuse large B-cell lymphoma. Each CDR3 is given with its conserved first and last residue. The D gene is left open where the match is weak. Only part of the rows carry a size: once, few, many, or a class if the clone is expanded.

j_gene: TRBJ1-1; len: 12; v_gene: TRBV7-9; abundance: once; d_gene: NA; CDR3nt: TGTGCCAGCAGCTTAGTCAGACAAGAAGCTTTCTTT; CDR3aa: CASSLVRQEAFF
j_gene: TRBJ2-6; len: 18; v_gene: TRBV14; abundance: NA; d_gene: TRBD2; CDR3nt: TGTGCCAGCAGCCCATACACAGCGGGAGTAAGGGGGGCCAACGTCCTGACTTTC; CDR3aa: CASSPYTAGVRGANVLTF
j_gene: TRBJ2-1; len: 15; v_gene: TRBV5-1; abundance: NA; d_gene: NA; CDR3nt: TGCGCCAGCCGACAGTCGTTATTCGGACAGAATGAGCAGTTCTTC; CDR3aa: CASRQSLFGQNEQFF
j_gene: TRBJ1-2; len: 16; v_gene: TRBV27; abundance: NA; d_gene: TRBD1; CDR3nt: TGTGCCAGCAGTTTAGAGAGGGCAGGGGGCGGGTCTGGCTACACCTTC; CDR3aa: CASSLERAGGGSGYTF
j_gene: TRBJ2-1; len: 15; v_gene: TRBV5-1; abundance: NA; d_gene: NA; CDR3nt: TGCGCCAGCAGCTCCACGGACAGTTTTTACAATGAGCAGTTCTTC; CDR3aa: CASSSTDSFYNEQFF
j_gene: TRBJ1-2; len: 15; v_gene: TRBV27; abundance: NA; d_gene: NA; CDR3nt: TGTGCCAGCAGTTTGGCCCCAGGGAGCAACTATGGCTACACCTTC; CDR3aa: CASSLAPGSNYGYTF
j_gene: TRBJ1-4; len: 12; v_gene: TRBV2; abundance: NA; d_gene: NA; CDR3nt: TGTGCCAGCAAGGGCCCCTCCGGCAAACTGTTTTTT; CDR3aa: CASKGPSGKLFF
j_gene: TRBJ1-4; len: 14; v_gene: TRBV14; abundance: NA; d_gene: TRBD1; CDR3nt: TGTGCCAGCAGCCCCGGGACAGGGGTTGAAAAACTGTTTTTT; CDR3aa: CASSPGTGVEKLFF
j_gene: TRBJ2-7; len: 14; v_gene: TRBV30; abundance: NA; d_gene: NA; CDR3nt: TGTGCCTGGAGAATAGGAGGGAGCTCCTACAAGCAGTACTTC; CDR3aa: CAWRIGGSSYKQYF
j_gene: TRBJ2-6; len: 16; v_gene: TRBV5-4; abundance: NA; d_gene: NA; CDR3nt: TGTGCCAGCACGGCGGGACACTACTCTGGGGCCAACGTCCTGACTTTC; CDR3aa: CASTAGHYSGANVLTF
j_gene: TRBJ2-7; len: 15; v_gene: TRBV6-5; abundance: NA; d_gene: TRBD2; CDR3nt: TGTGCCAGCAGTTACTCGGCACTAGCGGTCGACGAGCAGTACTTC; CDR3aa: CASSYSALAVDEQYF
j_gene: TRBJ1-5; len: 14; v_gene: TRBV18; abundance: NA; d_gene: NA; CDR3nt: TGTGCCAGCTCACCAGGGGGGGGTAATCAGCCCCAGCATTTT; CDR3aa: CASSPGGGNQPQHF
j_gene: TRBJ2-1; len: 12; v_gene: TRBV7-9; abundance: few; d_gene: NA; CDR3nt: TGTGCCAGCAGCCTCGGGGTAAATGAGCAGTTCTTC; CDR3aa: CASSLGVNEQFF
j_gene: TRBJ2-2; len: 15; v_gene: TRBV7-9; abundance: few; d_gene: NA; CDR3nt: TGTGCCAGCAGCGGCGAGGGTAGTACCACCGGGGAGCTGTTTTTT; CDR3aa: CASSGEGSTTGELFF
j_gene: TRBJ2-7; len: 15; v_gene: TRBV18; abundance: NA; d_gene: TRBD2; CDR3nt: TGTGCCAGCTCAACAGCCGGGACTAGCGATTACGAGCAGTACTTC; CDR3aa: CASSTAGTSDYEQYF
j_gene: TRBJ2-7; len: 14; v_gene: TRBV7-9; abundance: NA; d_gene: NA; CDR3nt: TGTGCCAGCAGCTCAATTAGCGGTGCCTACGAGCAGTACTTC; CDR3aa: CASSSISGAYEQYF
j_gene: TRBJ1-1; len: 13; v_gene: TRBV6-6; abundance: NA; d_gene: NA; CDR3nt: TGTGCCAGCAGCCCAGGGTTGCGCACTGAAGCTTTCTTT; CDR3aa: CASSPGLRTEAFF
j_gene: TRBJ1-1; len: 18; v_gene: TRBV18; abundance: NA; d_gene: NA; CDR3nt: TGTGCCAGCTCAATACTCGAACCCAAGACCAGGGGGAACACTGAAGCTTTCTTT; CDR3aa: CASSILEPKTRGNTEAFF
j_gene: TRBJ2-2; len: 14; v_gene: TRBV5-1; abundance: NA; d_gene: NA; CDR3nt: TGCGCCAGCAGCTTGGAACCTACCCCCGGGGAGCTGTTTTTT; CDR3aa: CASSLEPTPGELFF
j_gene: TRBJ2-2; len: 14; v_gene: TRBV6-4; abundance: NA; d_gene: TRBD2; CDR3nt: TGTGCCAGCACCCGGGACTATTCCACCGGGGAGCTGTTTTTT; CDR3aa: CASTRDYSTGELFF
j_gene: TRBJ2-5; len: 11; v_gene: TRBV9; abundance: NA; d_gene: NA; CDR3nt: TGTGCCAGCAGCGTAGAAAAGACCCAGTACTTC; CDR3aa: CASSVEKTQYF
j_gene: TRBJ2-2; len: 17; v_gene: TRBV15; abundance: NA; d_gene: NA; CDR3nt: TGTGCCACCAGCAGGAGTCTCAGTGGGGCCAAGACCGGGGAGCTGTTTTTT; CDR3aa: CATSRSLSGAKTGELFF
j_gene: TRBJ2-5; len: 18; v_gene: TRBV14; abundance: NA; d_gene: NA; CDR3nt: TGTGCCAGCAGCCAAGTCTCATACAGGCTAGCCAGGTTGGAGACCCAGTACTTC; CDR3aa: CASSQVSYRLARLETQYF
j_gene: TRBJ1-5; len: 15; v_gene: TRBV7-6; abundance: NA; d_gene: NA; CDR3nt: TGTGCCAGCAGCTTAGGGGCCGCCTTCCATCAGCCCCAGCATTTT; CDR3aa: CASSLGAAFHQPQHF
j_gene: TRBJ2-1; len: 11; v_gene: TRBV20-1; abundance: NA; d_gene: NA; CDR3nt: TGCAGCGCCTGGGGAGGAAACGAGCAGTTCTTC; CDR3aa: CSAWGGNEQFF
j_gene: TRBJ2-3; len: 15; v_gene: TRBV7-9; abundance: NA; d_gene: TRBD2; CDR3nt: TGTGCCAGCAGCTTCACGGGACTAGCGGGAGATACGCAGTATTTT; CDR3aa: CASSFTGLAGDTQYF
j_gene: TRBJ2-7; len: 14; v_gene: TRBV23-1; abundance: few; d_gene: NA; CDR3nt: TGCGCCAGCAGTCATATCCGGGAATGGTACGAGCAGTACTTC; CDR3aa: CASSHIREWYEQYF
j_gene: TRBJ1-5; len: 14; v_gene: TRBV4-1; abundance: few; d_gene: NA; CDR3nt: TGCGCCAGCAGCCCCGCAACCCAGTATCAGCCCCAGCATTTT; CDR3aa: CASSPATQYQPQHF
j_gene: TRBJ2-7; len: 14; v_gene: TRBV6-1; abundance: NA; d_gene: NA; CDR3nt: TGTGCCAGCAGTGAAGGGATCGGAGGGTACGAGCAGTACTTC; CDR3aa: CASSEGIGGYEQYF
j_gene: TRBJ2-1; len: 18; v_gene: TRBV11-2; abundance: NA; d_gene: TRBD2; CDR3nt: TGTGCCAGCAGCCGCCAGACTAGCGGGAGCCCGATTAAGGGTGAGCAGTTCTTC; CDR3aa: CASSRQTSGSPIKGEQFF
j_gene: TRBJ2-6; len: 14; v_gene: TRBV5-1; abundance: NA; d_gene: NA; CDR3nt: TGCGCCAGCACCTCTAGCTCTGGGGCCAACGTCCTGACTTTC; CDR3aa: CASTSSSGANVLTF
j_gene: TRBJ2-5; len: 15; v_gene: TRBV7-6; abundance: once; d_gene: NA; CDR3nt: TGTGCCAGCAGCTCCCCCTTGAGGGGGGTGGAGACCCAGTACTTC; CDR3aa: CASSSPLRGVETQYF
j_gene: TRBJ1-3; len: 17; v_gene: TRBV4-1; abundance: NA; d_gene: TRBD1; CDR3nt: TGCGCCAGCAGCCAAGACGGCGCCGGGACAGCTGGAAACACCATATATTTT; CDR3aa: CASSQDGAGTAGNTIYF
j_gene: TRBJ1-1; len: 13; v_gene: TRBV15; abundance: NA; d_gene: NA; CDR3nt: TGTGCCACCAGCCCAGGAATGAACACTGAAGCTTTCTTT; CDR3aa: CATSPGMNTEAFF
j_gene: TRBJ1-5; len: 18; v_gene: TRBV5-8; abundance: few; d_gene: TRBD1; CDR3nt: TGTGCCAGCAGCGCCTCCATGGTGGGCAGGGGGGGGCGTCAGCCCCAGCATTTT; CDR3aa: CASSASMVGRGGRQPQHF
j_gene: TRBJ2-1; len: 17; v_gene: TRBV5-1; abundance: NA; d_gene: TRBD2; CDR3nt: TGCGCCAGCAGCATTGGACTAGCGGGAGCATCCTACAATGAGCAGTTCTTC; CDR3aa: CASSIGLAGASYNEQFF
j_gene: TRBJ2-5; len: 14; v_gene: TRBV27; abundance: NA; d_gene: NA; CDR3nt: TGTGCCAGCAGTTTATTATCCGGCGCGGAGACCCAGTACTTC; CDR3aa: CASSLLSGAETQYF
j_gene: TRBJ2-2; len: 17; v_gene: TRBV6-1; abundance: NA; d_gene: TRBD2; CDR3nt: TGTGCCAGCAGTGAAGCGACTAGCGGGGGTTTCACCGGGGAGCTGTTTTTT; CDR3aa: CASSEATSGGFTGELFF
j_gene: TRBJ2-3; len: 16; v_gene: TRBV7-6; abundance: once; d_gene: TRBD2; CDR3nt: TGTGCCAGCAGCCCTTCGACTAGCGGGAGAACAGATACGCAGTATTTT; CDR3aa: CASSPSTSGRTDTQYF
j_gene: TRBJ1-1; len: 14; v_gene: TRBV4-1; abundance: NA; d_gene: NA; CDR3nt: TGCGCCAGCAGCCAAGTGGGACTAACGGCTGAAGCTTTCTTT; CDR3aa: CASSQVGLTAEAFF
j_gene: TRBJ2-7; len: 15; v_gene: TRBV5-5; abundance: NA; d_gene: NA; CDR3nt: TGTGCCAGCAGCACCGACAAAACGCGACTCTACGAGCAGTACTTC; CDR3aa: CASSTDKTRLYEQYF
j_gene: TRBJ2-5; len: 15; v_gene: TRBV5-6; abundance: once; d_gene: TRBD1; CDR3nt: TGTGCCAGCAGCTTGGGACAGGGTGTCCAAGAGACCCAGTACTTC; CDR3aa: CASSLGQGVQETQYF
j_gene: TRBJ1-5; len: 12; v_gene: TRBV27; abundance: NA; d_gene: NA; CDR3nt: TGTGCCAGCAGGGAATGGGGTCAGCCCCAGCATTTT; CDR3aa: CASREWGQPQHF
j_gene: TRBJ2-2; len: 15; v_gene: TRBV5-1; abundance: NA; d_gene: NA; CDR3nt: TGCGCCAGCAGCCCCGCAGGGGGGGGGACCGGGGAGCTGTTTTTT; CDR3aa: CASSPAGGGTGELFF
j_gene: TRBJ1-2; len: 12; v_gene: TRBV10-3; abundance: NA; d_gene: NA; CDR3nt: TGTGCCATCAGTACAGTGTTATATGGCTACACCTTC; CDR3aa: CAISTVLYGYTF
j_gene: TRBJ1-5; len: 14; v_gene: TRBV4-2; abundance: NA; d_gene: NA; CDR3nt: TGTGCCAGCAGCCAAAGGCAGGCGGGTCAGCCCCAGCATTTT; CDR3aa: CASSQRQAGQPQHF
j_gene: TRBJ1-1; len: 18; v_gene: TRBV9; abundance: NA; d_gene: TRBD1; CDR3nt: TGTGCCAGCAGCGCACCTGGGACAGGGCTTCGATGGGACACTGAAGCTTTCTTT; CDR3aa: CASSAPGTGLRWDTEAFF
j_gene: TRBJ1-1; len: 14; v_gene: TRBV10-1; abundance: few; d_gene: TRBD1; CDR3nt: TGCGCCAGCAGTAGCCGGGACAGACACACTGAAGCTTTCTTT; CDR3aa: CASSSRDRHTEAFF
j_gene: TRBJ2-7; len: 13; v_gene: TRBV14; abundance: NA; d_gene: NA; CDR3nt: TGTGCCAGCAGCACGACAGGCCCCTACGAGCAGTACTTC; CDR3aa: CASSTTGPYEQYF
j_gene: TRBJ1-5; len: 15; v_gene: TRBV5-4; abundance: medium-sized; d_gene: NA; CDR3nt: TGTGCCAGCAGCTTGGGTGGTTATAGCAATCAGCCCCAGCATTTT; CDR3aa: CASSLGGYSNQPQHF
j_gene: TRBJ2-1; len: 19; v_gene: TRBV6-1; abundance: NA; d_gene: TRBD2; CDR3nt: TGTGCCAGCAGTGAACGGCTAGCGGGAGGTTTTAATTCGTTCAATGAGCAGTTCTTC; CDR3aa: CASSERLAGGFNSFNEQFF
j_gene: TRBJ2-7; len: 16; v_gene: TRBV23-1; abundance: NA; d_gene: TRBD2; CDR3nt: TGCGCCAGCAGTCACCCCCGGGGGGGGAGCTCCTACGAGCAGTACTTC; CDR3aa: CASSHPRGGSSYEQYF
j_gene: TRBJ2-3; len: 16; v_gene: TRBV5-1; abundance: few; d_gene: NA; CDR3nt: TGCGCCAGCAGCTTGTGGGGCGAGCCCTACACAGATACGCAGTATTTT; CDR3aa: CASSLWGEPYTDTQYF
j_gene: TRBJ1-2; len: 17; v_gene: TRBV6-1; abundance: once; d_gene: TRBD1; CDR3nt: TGTGCCAGCAGTGGCAAGGCAGGGGGCTTAATAGGTTATGGCTACACCTTC; CDR3aa: CASSGKAGGLIGYGYTF
j_gene: TRBJ2-6; len: 19; v_gene: TRBV4-2; abundance: NA; d_gene: NA; CDR3nt: TGTGCCAGCAGCCAAGAGATTCTCGGACTACAATCTGGGGCCAACGTCCTGACTTTC; CDR3aa: CASSQEILGLQSGANVLTF
j_gene: TRBJ2-3; len: 12; v_gene: TRBV5-1; abundance: NA; d_gene: NA; CDR3nt: TGCGCCAGCAGTTGGACTCGGGATACGCAGTATTTT; CDR3aa: CASSWTRDTQYF
j_gene: TRBJ2-1; len: 17; v_gene: TRBV4-1; abundance: NA; d_gene: TRBD1; CDR3nt: TGCGCCAGCAGCCATTCCCGACAGGGGGGATCCTACAATGAGCAGTTCTTC; CDR3aa: CASSHSRQGGSYNEQFF
j_gene: TRBJ2-7; len: 15; v_gene: TRBV5-1; abundance: NA; d_gene: NA; CDR3nt: TGCGCCAGCAGCCCCCTGGGGGTAGAAATAGACGAGCAGTACTTC; CDR3aa: CASSPLGVEIDEQYF
j_gene: TRBJ1-1; len: 13; v_gene: TRBV6-4; abundance: NA; d_gene: NA; CDR3nt: TGTGCCAGCAGTGACTACTGGGGCACTGAAGCTTTCTTT; CDR3aa: CASSDYWGTEAFF